The 30 T cell receptor beta chains below were found in one sample sequenced in a study of blood T cell repertoires in COVID-19 (dated by TCRdb to 2020 to 2022). Libraries were constructed by the immunoSEQ multiplex PCR assay. TCRdb's version of the immuneACCESS table is confined to in-frame rearrangements and falls short of the full clone set. An unresolved V gene accounts for under half of the shortfall where checked; the remainder is of unknown origin. A total of approximately 220,000 clones appear in this sample, around four fifths of them only once. The ten largest clonotypes hold more than 4.5% of the sample. Sequenced material: PBMCs or T cells enriched from blood (not recorded which). These receptors were obtained from a woman in her forties or fifties who had been exposed to COVID-19.

The chain carries TRBV6-5 and TRBJ1-2; no firm D call. This CDR3 region has 13 residues. The V end was cut by 2 bases, the J end by 2 bases, with 6 bases between. The germline gives CDR1 MNHEY, CDR2 SVGAGI. The CDR3 reads CASSYPGNYGYTF. CDR3 sequence (DNA): TGTGCCAGCAGTTACCCGGGGAACTATGGCTACACCTTC.

The rearrangement uses TRBV28 and TRBJ2-5; tentatively, D is TRBD1 (6 bases). Germline CDR1 and CDR2: MDHEN and SYDVKM. The CDR3 covers 15 residues. Trimming pared 6 bases from V and 5 bases from J, leaving 19 bases between. The CDR3 reads CASSFPQGSRETQYF. The CDR3 nucleotides are TGTGCCAGCAGCTTTCCTCAGGGGAGCAGGGAGACCCAGTACTTC.

CDR3 DNA sequence: TGTGCCTGGAGTGTACAGGGGTGGGGTTCACCCCTCCACTTT. Translated: CAWSVQGWGSPLHF. This sequence joins TRBV30 and TRBJ1-6; 7 bases align to TRBD1. CDR1 and CDR2 (germline): GTSNPN, SVGIG (reference sequence). J gave up 9 bases and V 0 bases, and 5 bases lay outside the gene matches. This CDR3 spans 14 amino acids.

A single count supports this clone. V is TRBV19 and J is TRBJ2-1; tentative D call: TRBD2 (5 bases). The CDR3 is 12 residues long. Germline values: CDR1 LNHDA, CDR2 SQIVND (reference sequence). Trimming took 7 bases from V and 8 from J, leaving 12 bases between them. The CDR3 loop is CASNNYGDEQFF. CDR3 coding DNA: TGTGCCAGTAATAATTACGGGGATGAGCAGTTCTTC.

The CDR3 DNA sequence: TGTGCCAGTACCAAAGCCGGGACAGGGTGGGGGAAGAACACTGAAGCTTTCTTT. Translating it yields CASTKAGTGWGKNTEAFF. The chain is built from TRBV19 and TRBJ1-1, with TRBD1 identical over 9 bases. The CDR3 loop spans 18 amino acids. The germline V gene has CDR1 LNHDA and CDR2 SQIVND (reference sequence). V lost 7 bases and J lost 1; bases outside the gene matches: 16.

The CDR3 loop reads CASSPPGTPSYEQYF. The CDR3 nucleotides read TGTGCCAGCAGCCCCCCCGGGACACCTTCCTACGAGCAGTACTTC. The rearrangement links TRBV11-2 to TRBJ2-7; a weak D match, TRBD1 (6 bases). The CDR3 extends over 15 amino acids. Germline CDR1 SGHAT, CDR2 FQNNGV. Trimming pared 5 bases from V and 1 base from J, leaving 15 bases between.

The chain carries TRBV13 and TRBJ1-1; 7 bases fit TRBD1. The length of the CDR3 is 16 residues. With 5 bases clipped from V and 1 base from J, the junction kept 10 bases outside the gene matches. CDR1 is PRHDT, CDR2 FYEKMQ, per germline (reference sequence). For the CDR3, the DNA is TGTGCCAGCAGCCTTCGACAGGGTGTGTCGAACACTGAAGCTTTCTTT. As protein: CASSLRQGVSNTEAFF.

The chain carries TRBV7-9 and TRBJ1-1; 8 bases fit TRBD1. V lost 3 bases, J lost 5 bases, and 5 bases stayed unmatched. The CDR3 spans 14 residues. The germline V gene encodes CDR1 SEHNR and CDR2 FQNEAQ (reference sequence). CDR3 in DNA: TGTGCCAGCAGCTTTCAGGGGGCGGGTACTGAAGCTTTCTTT. Its translation is CASSFQGAGTEAFF.

This chain uses TRBV20-1 with TRBJ1-4, with D unclear. The CDR3 sequence is 12 residues long. Trimming took off 3 bases at V and 8 bases at J, with 10 bases between the two ends. Germline V lookup: CDR1 DFQATT, CDR2 SNEGSKA (reference sequence). The CDR3 nucleotides are TGCAGTGCTAGTGAACCGGGGGAAAAACTGTTTTTT. Translated: CSASEPGEKLFF.

V usage is TRBV6-2 or TRBV6-3 and J usage is TRBJ2-1; TRBD2 matches at 7 bases. Germline CDR1 reads MNHEY; CDR2 reads SVGEGT. The CDR3 is made up of 13 amino acids. The V and J ends lost 2 bases and 7 bases, in that order; junction bases with no gene match: 2. The CDR3 region has the DNA TGTGCCAGCAGTTACAGGGGAGGGAATGAGCAGTTCTTC. Its translation: CASSYRGGNEQFF.

V usage is TRBV11-2 and J usage is TRBJ2-5; D may be TRBD1 (6 bases). This CDR3 has 15 amino acids. CDR1 is SGHAT and CDR2 is FQNNGV in the germline V gene. V was shortened by 3 bases and J by 1 base, with 12 bases between the two germline ends. CDR3 bases: TGTGCCAGCAGCTTCCTGAGGGGGATCCAAGAGACCCAGTACTTC. This encodes CASSFLRGIQETQYF.

The gene calls are TRBV5-4 and TRBJ1-2; 7 nucleotides match TRBD1. Per the germline V gene, CDR1 is SGHNT and CDR2 is YYREEE (reference sequence). The CDR3 totals 11 residues. With V trimmed by 0 bases and J by 10 bases, 0 bases remained unmatched. This CDR3 is CASSLEGAYTF. The CDR3 DNA reads as TGTGCCAGCAGCTTGGAGGGGGCCTACACCTTC.

This clone was detected only once. The genes are TRBV5-6 and TRBJ1-1; 10 bases align to TRBD1. CDR3 length: 12 residues. CDR1 and CDR2 (germline): SGHDT, YYEEEE. Trimming at V came to 5 bases and at J to 11 bases, leaving 6 bases not matched to a gene. DNA for the CDR3: TGTGCCAGCAGTTCCGGGACAGGGGTTGCTTTCTTT. Its protein is CASSSGTGVAFF.

To note about this clone: Within the sample, other DNA sequences also encode this same CDR3. This rearrangement joins TRBV9 to TRBJ2-7; D uncertain. CDR3 length equals 13 residues. V lost 2 bases to trimming and J lost 1 base, with 7 bases between them. Germline CDR1 SGDLS, CDR2 YYNGEE. The CDR3 sequence: CASSVGGSYEQYF. DNA of the CDR3: TGTGCCAGCAGCGTTGGCGGATCCTACGAGCAGTACTTC.

The chain carries TRBV15 and TRBJ1-1; D may be TRBD1 (6 bases). V was trimmed by 3 bases and J by 8 bases, leaving 13 bases between them. Germline V gene sequence: CDR1 LNHNV, CDR2 YYDKDF (reference sequence). CDR3 length: 13 amino acids. CDR3 coding DNA: TGTGCCACCAGCAGCAAAGGGGGTATGGAAGCTTTCTTT. It codes for CATSSKGGMEAFF.

The chain joins TRBV24-1 to TRBJ1-5; 7 nucleotides agree with TRBD1. Unmatched junction bases numbered 7, after V lost 1 base and J lost 2 bases. Germline assignment: CDR1 KGHDR and CDR2 SFDVKD. This CDR3 is built from 17 residues. The CDR3 bases are TGTGCCACCAGTGATTTCGACAGGGTCGGCGGCAATCAGCCCCAGCATTTT. Its protein product is CATSDFDRVGGNQPQHF.

CDR3 sequence (DNA): TGTGCCAGCAGCCAGGGGAGCTCCTATAATTCACCCCTCCACTTT. This sequence encodes CASSQGSSYNSPLHF. The V gene is TRBV3-1 (or the pseudogene TRBV3-2), the J gene TRBJ1-6; D is ambiguous. The CDR3 consists of 15 residues. The V end was cut by 3 bases, the J end by 0 bases, with 6 bases between. The germline V gene has CDR1 LGHDT and CDR2 YNNKEL (reference sequence).

The chain joins TRBV5-4 to TRBJ2-3; D remains unclear. Germline loops: CDR1 SGHNT, CDR2 YYREEE (reference sequence). Between the trimmed V and J ends, which lost 0 bases and 3 bases, there was a span of 8 bases. CDR3 length: 14 amino acids. The CDR3: CASSLAKRTDTQYF. CDR3 bases: TGTGCCAGCAGCTTGGCCAAGAGAACAGATACGCAGTATTTT. The full variable domain, completed using reference TRBV5-4 and TRBJ2-3, is ETGVTQSPTHLIKTRGQQVTLRCSSQSGHNTVSWYQQALGQGPQFIFQYYREEENGRGNFPPRFSGLQFPNYSSELNVNALELDDSALYLCASSLAKRTDTQYFGPGTRLTVL.

The chain uses TRBV7-2 and TRBJ1-1; D may be TRBD1 (5 bases). Trimming shortened V by 2 bases and J by 7 bases, and 14 bases separated the two germline ends. From germline, CDR1 is SGHTA and CDR2 FQGNSA. There are 14 residues in the CDR3. The CDR3 sequence is CASSLRSAGLEAFF. The CDR3, as DNA: TGTGCCAGCAGCTTACGTAGTGCGGGGCTTGAAGCTTTCTTT.

The chain recombines TRBV25-1 with TRBJ2-7; D is possibly TRBD2 (5 bases). V lost 3 bases to trimming and J lost 2 bases, with 8 bases between them. The CDR3 has 13 residues. Germline V CDR1 and CDR2: MGHDK, SYGVNS. The CDR3 protein is CASSEYGTYEQYF. DNA of the CDR3: TGTGCCAGCAGTGAGTACGGGACCTACGAGCAGTACTTC.

This clone was counted ten times or more. This chain uses TRBV19 with TRBJ1-5, with D perhaps TRBD1 (5 bases). V was shortened by 3 bases and J by 9 bases, with 9 bases between the two germline ends. The germline gives CDR1 LNHDA, CDR2 SQIVND (reference sequence). CDR3 length: 12 amino acids. The CDR3 sequence is CASSMGGAPQHF. In DNA, the CDR3 is TGTGCCAGTAGTATGGGAGGGGCGCCCCAGCATTTT.

V is TRBV6-6 and J is TRBJ1-2; D is possibly TRBD1 (5 bases). V lost 6 bases and J lost 8, with 13 bases in between. There are 12 residues in the CDR3. Germline assignment: CDR1 MNHNY and CDR2 SVGAGI (reference sequence). The CDR3 coding sequence is TGTGCCAGCAGGGGCGCGGGGACCGGCTACACCTTC. Its protein is CASRGAGTGYTF.

The chain links TRBV7-3 to TRBJ2-7; 13 positions match TRBD2. Trimming at V came to 3 bases and at J to 5 bases, leaving 4 bases not matched to a gene. CDR3 size: 15 residues. Looked up from germline, CDR1 is SGHTA and CDR2 is FQGTGA. The CDR3 DNA sequence: TGTGCCAGCAGCTTGACTAGCGGGGGGCTAAACGAGCAGTACTTC. This sequence encodes CASSLTSGGLNEQYF.

The chain couples TRBV23-1 to TRBJ1-3, with D possibly TRBD1 on 5 matching bases. TRBV23-1 is known as an ORF, though its function is uncertain. The CDR3 runs 15 residues. Trimming took 11 bases from V and 0 from J, leaving 17 bases between them. The CDR3 spells CARQGPEGSGNTIYF. The CDR3 DNA reads TGCGCCCGCCAGGGACCGGAGGGCTCTGGAAACACCATATATTTT.

The gene calls are TRBV5-5 and TRBJ2-5, with D hard to call. The CDR3 covers 15 residues. Trimming took 4 bases from V and 2 from J, leaving 15 bases between them. Germline values: CDR1 SGHKS, CDR2 YYEKEE (reference sequence). The CDR3 DNA follows: TGTGCCAGCAGCCGGAGCTTGTCTGGACAAGAGACCCAGTACTTC. This translates into CASSRSLSGQETQYF. The whole variable domain, filled in from reference TRBV5-5 and TRBJ2-5, reads DAGVTQSPTHLIKTRGQQVTLRCSPISGHKSVSWYQQVLGQGPQFIFQYYEKEERGRGNFPDRFSARQFPNYSSELNVNALLLGDSALYLCASSRSLSGQETQYFGPGTRLLVL.

The chain is built from TRBV7-9 and TRBJ2-2; TRBD2 matches 10 bases. Germline V gene sequence: CDR1 SEHNR, CDR2 FQNEAQ (reference sequence). This CDR3 is 15 amino acids long. Losses at the gene ends were 4 bases for V and 5 bases for J; bases not matched to a gene: 4. The CDR3 here is CASSSISGGTGELFF. The DNA for the CDR3 is TGTGCCAGCAGCTCCATTAGCGGGGGGACCGGGGAGCTGTTTTTT.

In its sample, this clone was seen once. CDR3 nucleotides: TGTGCCAGCAGCTTCCCAGTACAGGGGAAAACCCCTGGGGCCAACGTCCTGACTTTC. Its protein is CASSFPVQGKTPGANVLTF. The rearrangement joins TRBV11-3 to TRBJ2-6, with 7 nucleotides matching TRBD1. J was trimmed by 2 bases and V by 3 bases; bases with no gene match: 13. This CDR3 spans 19 amino acids. Germline V lookup: CDR1 SGHNT, CDR2 YENEEA.

This chain joins TRBV9 and TRBJ2-7; TRBD1 might be the D (6 bases). This CDR3 contains 14 residues. Deletions cut 0 bases from V and 3 bases from J, with 10 bases between. Per germline, CDR1 SGDLS and CDR2 YYNGEE. CDR3 sequence (DNA): TGTGCCAGCAGCGTAGGGGCAGGGGTCTACGAGCAGTACTTC. Translating gives CASSVGAGVYEQYF.

The chain uses TRBV28 and TRBJ1-1, with 9 bases that match TRBD1. Trimming cost V 6 bases and J 11 bases; bases outside gene matches: 10. This CDR3 comprises 13 residues. Looked up from germline, CDR1 is MDHEN and CDR2 is SYDVKM. The DNA for the CDR3 is TGTGCCAGCAGAGGACAGGGGTGGCCTCTCGCTTTCTTT. Protein: CASRGQGWPLAFF.

This sequence joins TRBV30 and TRBJ2-5; 12 bases match TRBD2. Germline assignment: CDR1 GTSNPN and CDR2 SVGIG (reference sequence). The CDR3 consists of 13 residues. J lost 4 bases, V lost 7 bases, and 4 bases had no gene match. In DNA form, the CDR3 reads TGTGCCTCCGGACTAGCGGGGACAGAGACCCAGTACTTC. This translates into CASGLAGTETQYF.